Ten or more counts support the clone carrying this TCR beta chain. Its antigen is unknown. TCRdb analysed the RACE reads with MiXCR anew, one entry per CDR3 protein. This sample yields more than 60,000 distinct CDR3 sequences, of which approximately 8.6% are seen a single time; less than 2% belongs to the top ten. This sample was included in a study of human T cells and chemical hapten exposure. Stated time point: healthy volunteer bleed at 6 weeks. Whole blood that had not been fractionated was the source of extracted total RNA. Losses at the gene ends were 3 bases for V and 0 bases for J; bases not matched to a gene: 7. Germline CDR1 reads DFQATT; CDR2 reads SNEGSKA (reference sequence). There are 16 residues in the CDR3. The study's findings and limits: DPC sensitization left the count of TCRs above 1 in 1000 unchanged.

The chain carries TRBV20-1 and TRBJ1-5; 8 bases agree with TRBD1. The receptor comes from a male donor in good health. Some clones in this sample may be carry-over from other donors' samples. The specimen sequenced was whole blood. The CDR3 DNA follows: TGCAGTGCTAGTTACAGGACAGGGTTTAGCAATCAGCCCCAGCATTTT. Its protein is CSASYRTGFSNQPQHF.